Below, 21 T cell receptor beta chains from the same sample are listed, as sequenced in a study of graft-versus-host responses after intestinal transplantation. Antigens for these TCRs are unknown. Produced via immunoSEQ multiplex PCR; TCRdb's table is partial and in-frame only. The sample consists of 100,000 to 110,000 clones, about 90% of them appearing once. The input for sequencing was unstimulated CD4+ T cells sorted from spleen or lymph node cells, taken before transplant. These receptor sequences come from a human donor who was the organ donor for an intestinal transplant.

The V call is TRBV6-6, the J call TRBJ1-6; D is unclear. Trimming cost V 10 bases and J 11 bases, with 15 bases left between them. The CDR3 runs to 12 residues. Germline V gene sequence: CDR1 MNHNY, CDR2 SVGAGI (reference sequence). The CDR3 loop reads CATGKRETPLHF. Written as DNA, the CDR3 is TGTGCCACCGGGAAGAGGGAAACACCCCTCCACTTT.

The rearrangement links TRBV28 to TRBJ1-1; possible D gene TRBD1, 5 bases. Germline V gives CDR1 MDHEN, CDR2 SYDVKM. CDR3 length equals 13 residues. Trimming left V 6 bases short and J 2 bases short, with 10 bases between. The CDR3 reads CASRRGVNTEAFF. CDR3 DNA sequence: TGTGCCAGCAGGAGGGGAGTCAACACTGAAGCTTTCTTT. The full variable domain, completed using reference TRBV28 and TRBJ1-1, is DVKVTQSSRYLVKRTGEKVFLECVQDMDHENMFWYRQDPGLGLRLIYFSYDVKMKEKGDIPEGYSVSREKKERFSLILESASTNQTSMYLCASRRGVNTEAFFGQGTRLTVV.

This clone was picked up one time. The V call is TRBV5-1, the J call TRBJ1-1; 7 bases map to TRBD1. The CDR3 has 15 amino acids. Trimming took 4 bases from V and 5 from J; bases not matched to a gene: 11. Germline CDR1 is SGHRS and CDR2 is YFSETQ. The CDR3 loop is CASSRGTGARTEAFF. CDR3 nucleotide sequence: TGCGCCAGCAGCCGAGGAACAGGGGCTAGGACTGAAGCTTTCTTT.

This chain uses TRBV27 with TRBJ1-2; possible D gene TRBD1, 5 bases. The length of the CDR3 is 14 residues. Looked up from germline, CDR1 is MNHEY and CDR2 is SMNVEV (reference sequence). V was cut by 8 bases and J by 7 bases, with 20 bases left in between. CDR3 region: CASELQAGFSGYTF. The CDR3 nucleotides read TGTGCCAGCGAGTTACAGGCGGGGTTCTCTGGCTACACCTTC.

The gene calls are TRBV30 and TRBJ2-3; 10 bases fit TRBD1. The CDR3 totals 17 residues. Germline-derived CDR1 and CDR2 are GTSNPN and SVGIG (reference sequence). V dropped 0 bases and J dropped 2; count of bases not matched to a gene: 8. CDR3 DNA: TGTGCCTGGAGTGTTCTCCGACAGGGGGCCTCCACAGATACGCAGTATTTT. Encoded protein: CAWSVLRQGASTDTQYF.

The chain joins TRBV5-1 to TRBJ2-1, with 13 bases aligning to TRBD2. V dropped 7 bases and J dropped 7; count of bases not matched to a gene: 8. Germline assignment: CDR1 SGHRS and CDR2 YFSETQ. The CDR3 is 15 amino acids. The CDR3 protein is CASRLAGGLFNEQFF. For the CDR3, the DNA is TGCGCCAGCCGACTAGCGGGGGGTCTCTTTAATGAGCAGTTCTTC. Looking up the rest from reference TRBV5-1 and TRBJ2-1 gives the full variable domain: KAGVTQTPRYLIKTRGQQVTLSCSPISGHRSVSWYQQTPGQGLQFLFEYFSETQRNKGNFPGRFSGRQFSNSRSEMNVSTLELGDSALYLCASRLAGGLFNEQFFGPGTRLTVL.

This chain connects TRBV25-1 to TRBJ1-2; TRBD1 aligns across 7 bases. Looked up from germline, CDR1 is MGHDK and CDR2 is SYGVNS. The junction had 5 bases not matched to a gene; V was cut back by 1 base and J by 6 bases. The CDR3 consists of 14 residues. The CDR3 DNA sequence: TGTGCCAGCAGTGAATCTGGGGACAGTAATGGCTACACCTTC. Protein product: CASSESGDSNGYTF.

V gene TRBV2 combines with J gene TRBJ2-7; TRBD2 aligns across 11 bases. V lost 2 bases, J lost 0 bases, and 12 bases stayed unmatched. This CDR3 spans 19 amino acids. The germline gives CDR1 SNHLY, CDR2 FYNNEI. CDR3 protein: CASSEFRLAGGYSSYEQYF. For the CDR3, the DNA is TGTGCCAGCAGTGAATTCCGCCTAGCGGGGGGCTATAGCTCCTACGAGCAGTACTTC.

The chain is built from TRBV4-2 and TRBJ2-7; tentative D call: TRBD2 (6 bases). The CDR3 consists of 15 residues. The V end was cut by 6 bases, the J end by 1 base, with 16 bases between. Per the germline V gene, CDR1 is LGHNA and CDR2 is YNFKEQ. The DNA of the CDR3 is TGTGCCAGCAGTAGCGGCGGACTAAATTCCTACGAGCAGTACTTC. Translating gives CASSSGGLNSYEQYF.

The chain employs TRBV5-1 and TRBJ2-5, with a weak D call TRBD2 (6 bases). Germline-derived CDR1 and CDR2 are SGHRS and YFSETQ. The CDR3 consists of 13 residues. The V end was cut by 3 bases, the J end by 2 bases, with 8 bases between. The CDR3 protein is CASSWGLQETQYF. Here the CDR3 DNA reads TGCGCCAGCAGCTGGGGACTGCAAGAGACCCAGTACTTC.

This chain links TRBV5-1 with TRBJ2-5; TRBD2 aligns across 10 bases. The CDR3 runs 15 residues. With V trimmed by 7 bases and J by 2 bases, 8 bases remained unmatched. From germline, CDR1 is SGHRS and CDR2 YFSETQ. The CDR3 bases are TGCGCCAGCGAATTGGGACTAGCGCTTCAAGAGACCCAGTACTTC. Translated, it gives CASELGLALQETQYF. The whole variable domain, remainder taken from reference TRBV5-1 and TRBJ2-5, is KAGVTQTPRYLIKTRGQQVTLSCSPISGHRSVSWYQQTPGQGLQFLFEYFSETQRNKGNFPGRFSGRQFSNSRSEMNVSTLELGDSALYLCASELGLALQETQYFGPGTRLLVL.

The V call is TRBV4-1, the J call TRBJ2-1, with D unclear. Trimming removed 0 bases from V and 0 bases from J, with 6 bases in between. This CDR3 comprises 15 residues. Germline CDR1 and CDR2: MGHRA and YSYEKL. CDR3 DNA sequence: TGCGCCAGCAGCCAAGATCCCTACTCCTACAATGAGCAGTTCTTC. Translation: CASSQDPYSYNEQFF.

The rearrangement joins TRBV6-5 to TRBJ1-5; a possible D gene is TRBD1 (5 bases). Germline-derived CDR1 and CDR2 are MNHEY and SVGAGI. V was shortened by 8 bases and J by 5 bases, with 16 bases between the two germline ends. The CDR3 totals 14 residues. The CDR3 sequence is CASGLGTAYQPQHF. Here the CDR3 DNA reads TGTGCCAGCGGACTCGGGACTGCCTATCAGCCCCAGCATTTT.

The CDR3 loop reads CASSEARGGSTDTQYF. CDR3 coding DNA: TGTGCCAGCAGTGAAGCCAGGGGGGGCAGTACAGATACGCAGTATTTT. The chain uses TRBV2 and TRBJ2-3; the D call may be TRBD1 or TRBD2 (7 bases each). Trimming took off 0 bases at V and 3 bases at J, with 13 bases between the two ends. The CDR3 contains 16 residues. From germline, CDR1 is SNHLY and CDR2 FYNNEI.

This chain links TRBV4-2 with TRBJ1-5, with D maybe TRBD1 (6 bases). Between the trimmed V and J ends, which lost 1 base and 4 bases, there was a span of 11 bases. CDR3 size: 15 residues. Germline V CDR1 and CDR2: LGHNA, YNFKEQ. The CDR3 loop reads CASSQGTEVNQPQHF. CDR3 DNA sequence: TGTGCCAGCAGCCAAGGGACAGAAGTAAATCAGCCCCAGCATTTT.

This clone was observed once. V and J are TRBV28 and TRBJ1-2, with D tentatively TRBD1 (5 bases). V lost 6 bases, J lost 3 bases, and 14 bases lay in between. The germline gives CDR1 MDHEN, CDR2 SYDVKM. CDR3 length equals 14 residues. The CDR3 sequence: CASSPGTADYGYTF. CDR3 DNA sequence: TGTGCCAGCAGCCCCGGGACGGCGGACTATGGCTACACCTTC.

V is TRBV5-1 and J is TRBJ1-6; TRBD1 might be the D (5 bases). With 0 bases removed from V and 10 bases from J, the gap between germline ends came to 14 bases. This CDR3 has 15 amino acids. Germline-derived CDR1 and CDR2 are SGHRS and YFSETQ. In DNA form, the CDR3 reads TGCGCCAGCAGCTTGGCCGGACACGTGGAATCACCCCTCCACTTT. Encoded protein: CASSLAGHVESPLHF.

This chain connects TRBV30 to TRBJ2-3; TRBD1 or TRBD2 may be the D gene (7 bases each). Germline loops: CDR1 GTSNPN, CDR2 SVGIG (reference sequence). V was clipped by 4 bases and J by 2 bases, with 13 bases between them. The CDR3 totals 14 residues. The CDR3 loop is CAWTGGGYTDTQYF. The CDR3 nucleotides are TGTGCCTGGACAGGGGGGGGGTACACAGATACGCAGTATTTT.

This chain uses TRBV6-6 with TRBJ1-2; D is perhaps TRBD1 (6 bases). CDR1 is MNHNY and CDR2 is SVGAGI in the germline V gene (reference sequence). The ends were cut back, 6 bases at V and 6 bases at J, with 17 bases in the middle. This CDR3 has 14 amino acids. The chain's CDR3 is CASSQQGSGNGYTF. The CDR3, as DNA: TGTGCCAGCAGCCAGCAGGGGTCCGGTAATGGCTACACCTTC.

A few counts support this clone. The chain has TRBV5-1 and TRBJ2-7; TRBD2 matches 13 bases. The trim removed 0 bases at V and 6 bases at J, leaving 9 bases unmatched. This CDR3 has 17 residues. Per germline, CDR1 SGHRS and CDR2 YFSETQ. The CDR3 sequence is CASSLAGGLAGLREQYF. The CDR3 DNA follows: TGCGCCAGCAGCTTGGCAGGGGGACTAGCGGGGCTCCGCGAGCAGTACTTC.

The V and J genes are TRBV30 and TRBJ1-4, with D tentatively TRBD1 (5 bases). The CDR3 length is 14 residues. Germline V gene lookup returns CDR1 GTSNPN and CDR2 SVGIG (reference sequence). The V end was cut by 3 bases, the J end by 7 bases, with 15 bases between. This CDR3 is CAWRRDGWTEKLFF. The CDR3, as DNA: TGTGCCTGGAGGCGGGACGGATGGACTGAAAAACTGTTTTTT.